This T cell receptor beta chain emerged from a study of PD-1 blockade in classical Hodgkin lymphoma. Study-level findings and limits: CD4+ TCR diversity, unlike CD8+, climbed significantly by C4D1.

Concerning this clone: As yet, its antigen is unknown.

Every patient had relapsed following autologous stem cell transplantation, and cohorts differed in brentuximab vedotin exposure. The repertoire was sequenced with immunoSEQ multiplex PCR; TCRdb's copy has only in-frame clones and lacks some. The sample records thousands of clones, about 83% being singletons. Germline CDR1 SNHLY, CDR2 FYNNEI. The CDR3 has 15 amino acids. Trimming took 6 bases from V and 4 from J, leaving 17 bases between them. This clonotype was obtained from a human donor with classical Hodgkin lymphoma. The source was peripheral blood mononuclear cells (PBMCs), collected at baseline. This rearrangement joins TRBV2 to TRBJ2-3; weak D call: TRBD2 (6 bases). The CDR3 DNA reads TGTGCCAGCAGGCGGGGCGCAGGGTCGGCAGATACGCAGTATTTT. It yields the protein CASRRGAGSADTQYF. The variable domain in full, with the rest retrieved from reference TRBV2 and TRBJ2-3, is EPEVTQTPSHQVTQMGQEVILRCVPISNHLYFYWYRQILGQKVEFLVSFYNNEISEKSEIFDDQFSVERPDGSNFTLKIRSTKLEDSAMYFCASRRGAGSADTQYFGPGTRLTVL.